One and the same sample provided the 5 T cell receptor beta chains below, sequenced in a study of cytotoxic CD8 clonotypes in ibrutinib-treated CLL. Clones were sequenced by immunoSEQ multiplex PCR, and TCRdb holds only the in-frame ones, with some missing. The data hold around 310,000 clones, with almost 80% observed a single time. Sequenced here: PBMCs, sampled before ibrutinib treatment. These receptors came from a human donor with chronic lymphocytic leukemia.

This clone occurred a few times. The rearrangement joins TRBV10-1 to TRBJ2-2; D remains ambiguous. The germline V and J ends were trimmed by 1 base and 5 bases, with 8 bases remaining between them. Germline V gene data show CDR1 as WNHNN and CDR2 as SYGVQD (reference sequence). The CDR3 loop spans 14 amino acids. The CDR3 nucleotides read TGCGCCAGCAGTGAGTTGGTGGCTACCGGGGAGCTGTTTTTT. It yields the protein CASSELVATGELFF.

A word on this clone: A much bigger clone sits one base away, suggesting this may be a read error. CDR3 DNA sequence: TGTGCCAGCAGCAACTACGAGCAGTACTTC. It specifies CASSNYEQYF. The gene calls are TRBV7-8 and TRBJ2-7; no reliable D call. The CDR3 is 10 residues long. The germline CDR1 and CDR2 sequences are SGHVS and FQNEAQ. V was pared by 5 bases and J by 3 bases, with 2 bases between.

CDR3 in amino acids: CAWSVKLQETQYF. CDR3 coding DNA: TGTGCCTGGAGTGTAAAACTACAAGAGACCCAGTACTTC. The chain uses TRBV30 and TRBJ2-5; D is ambiguous. V was cut by 0 bases and J by 2 bases, with 7 bases left in between. Germline CDR1 GTSNPN, CDR2 SVGIG (reference sequence). The CDR3 has 13 amino acids.

The chain couples TRBV5-8 to TRBJ1-4, with 7 bases fitting TRBD1. V was pared by 4 bases and J by 7 bases, with 7 bases of the junction left unmatched. CDR1 is SGHTS, CDR2 YDEGEE, per germline. The CDR3 runs to 14 residues. CDR3 amino acids: CASSRRGQGEKLFF. The CDR3 bases are TGTGCCAGCAGCCGAAGGGGGCAAGGTGAAAAACTGTTTTTT.

Only one count was recorded for this clone. V gene TRBV5-1 combines with J gene TRBJ2-5, with D unclear. V lost 3 bases and J 1 base, leaving 10 bases between the germline ends. Per the germline V gene, CDR1 is SGHRS and CDR2 is YFSETQ. This CDR3 has 14 amino acids. DNA of the CDR3: TGCGCCAGCAGCTCTACTACCGCCCAAGAGACCCAGTACTTC. Its translation is CASSSTTAQETQYF. Full variable domain (rest looked up from reference TRBV5-1 and TRBJ2-5): KAGVTQTPRYLIKTRGQQVTLSCSPISGHRSVSWYQQTPGQGLQFLFEYFSETQRNKGNFPGRFSGRQFSNSRSEMNVSTLELGDSALYLCASSSTTAQETQYFGPGTRLLVL.